This T cell receptor beta chain emerged from a study of beta chain features in type 1 diabetes. What was sequenced were expressed TCRB transcripts, since all of the isolated RNA had been reverse transcribed. Repertoires were generated with immunoSEQ multiplex PCR, while TCRdb's copy carries only in-frame clones and drops some. Of approximately 400,000 clones in the sample, less than 15% were seen once. The germline V and J ends were trimmed by 3 bases and 4 bases, with 12 bases remaining between them. This CDR3 spans 14 amino acids. Per germline, CDR1 SGHRS and CDR2 YFSETQ. The sequenced material came from naive CD4+ T cells from blood. The chain recombines TRBV5-1 with TRBJ2-3; a weak D match, TRBD2 (5 bases). The source of this sequence is a woman aged 18-30 years in good health. CDR3 DNA sequence: TGCGCCAGCAGCTCGGCGGGCATCGCAGATACGCAGTATTTT. Its translation: CASSSAGIADTQYF. Looking up the rest from reference TRBV5-1 and TRBJ2-3 gives the full variable domain: KAGVTQTPRYLIKTRGQQVTLSCSPISGHRSVSWYQQTPGQGLQFLFEYFSETQRNKGNFPGRFSGRQFSNSRSEMNVSTLELGDSALYLCASSSAGIADTQYFGPGTRLTVL.